A selection of T cell receptor beta chains follows, all from one sample in a study of human T cells and chemical hapten exposure. TCRdb called the RACE reads again in MiXCR, with one record for every CDR3 protein. The table has approximately 80,000 distinct CDR3 sequences, about 10% seen once. The material sequenced was whole blood, taken in connection with sensitization to the hapten diphenylcyclopropenone (DPC). These receptors all come from a woman aged 45-60 years with alopecia areata. Some clones in this sample may be carry-over from other donors' samples. Both conserved end residues are part of each CDR3. The order of the fields is CDR3 protein, CDR3 DNA, V gene, clone size, D gene, J gene. A D gene is named only where the DNA matches it firmly. A clone size is listed for some rows: how often the clone was seen (once, few, many), or a class if it is expanded.

CASGLQTLQGGEAFF	TGTGCTAGTGGTTTGCAAACCCTCCAGGGGGGTGAAGCTTTCTTT	TRBV12-5	many	TRBD1	TRBJ1-1
CASSSQDSGANVLTF	TGTGCCAGCTCGTCACAGGACTCTGGGGCCAACGTCCTGACTTTC	TRBV18	many	.	TRBJ2-6
CASSLGGNSPLHF	TGTGCCAGCAGCTTAGGGGGGAATTCACCCCTCCACTTT	TRBV7-7	many	.	TRBJ1-6
CASRFDSNQPQHF	TGTGCCAGCAGGTTCGACAGCAATCAGCCCCAGCATTTT	TRBV6-5	few	.	TRBJ1-5
CASRPDSTDTQYF	TGTGCCAGCAGACCCGACAGCACAGATACGCAGTATTTT	TRBV7-2	.	.	TRBJ2-3
CASSVGTGGNQPQHF	TGCGCCAGCAGCGTCGGGACAGGGGGCAATCAGCCCCAGCATTTT	TRBV5-1	.	TRBD1	TRBJ1-5
CASSLNTVLGVSTDTQYF	TGTGCCAGCAGTTTAAACACCGTTTTGGGCGTCAGCACAGATACGCAGTATTTT	TRBV28	few	.	TRBJ2-3
CASSLDYRLEAFF	TGTGCCAGCAGCTTAGATTACAGGCTTGAAGCTTTCTTT	TRBV11-2	once	.	TRBJ1-1
CASIDGSSYNEQFF	TGTGCCAGCATCGACGGGAGCTCCTACAATGAGCAGTTCTTC	TRBV28	.	.	TRBJ2-1
CASSYVAGGNNEQFF	TGTGCCAGCAGTTACGTTGCGGGAGGGAACAATGAGCAGTTCTTC	TRBV6-6	few	TRBD2	TRBJ2-1
CASSQDSGFSLHF	TGTGCCAGCAGCCAAGATTCTGGGTTTTCCCTCCACTTT	TRBV3-1	many	.	TRBJ1-6
CASSARQVPNQPQHF	TGTGCCAGCAGCGCCAGGCAGGTACCCAATCAGCCCCAGCATTTT	TRBV2	few	.	TRBJ1-5
CASSQGGSRETQYF	TGTGCCAGCAGCCAAGGGGGGTCGCGCGAGACCCAGTACTTC	TRBV4-2	.	.	TRBJ2-5
CSVSKNTEAFF	TGCAGCGTTAGCAAGAACACTGAAGCTTTCTTT	TRBV29-1	.	.	TRBJ1-1
CASSQAGTWSTDTQYF	TGTGCCAGCAGCCAAGCGGGGACGTGGAGCACAGATACGCAGTATTTT	TRBV14	many	.	TRBJ2-3
CAGEGQAIPAAKNIQYF	TGCGCCGGAGAGGGACAGGCAATCCCGGCGGCCAAAAACATTCAGTACTTC	TRBV10-1	many	TRBD1	TRBJ2-4
CATGLAAQETQYF	TGTGCCACCGGACTAGCGGCCCAAGAGACCCAGTACTTC	TRBV28	.	TRBD2	TRBJ2-5
CASRSQGGGLDEQYF	TGTGCCAGCAGATCACAGGGAGGGGGTCTAGACGAGCAGTACTTC	TRBV28	.	.	TRBJ2-7
CASSRRLGSTDTQYF	TGCGCCAGCAGCCGTAGGTTAGGTAGCACAGATACGCAGTATTTT	TRBV4-3	.	.	TRBJ2-3
CASSVLSVRDTEAFF	TGTGCCAGCAGCGTATTGTCTGTCAGGGACACTGAAGCTTTCTTT	TRBV9	.	.	TRBJ1-1
CASSEAWSGRAGNEQFF	TGTGCCAGCAGTGAAGCTTGGAGCGGGAGGGCCGGCAATGAGCAGTTCTTC	TRBV6-1	few	TRBD2	TRBJ2-1
CSVEGRGHGYTF	TGCAGCGTTGAAGGCCGGGGGCACGGCTACACCTTC	TRBV29-1	many	.	TRBJ1-2
CASSTEANSGANVLTF	TGCGCCAGCAGCACGGAGGCGAACTCTGGGGCCAACGTCCTGACTTTC	TRBV5-1	.	.	TRBJ2-6
CASSLRFSLNTGELFF	TGTGCCAGCAGCTTACGGTTCTCCCTAAACACCGGGGAGCTGTTTTTT	TRBV7-8	few	.	TRBJ2-2
CSARGLQGGHTEAFF	TGCAGTGCTAGAGGACTGCAGGGGGGTCACACTGAAGCTTTCTTT	TRBV20-1	.	TRBD1	TRBJ1-1
CASSLSPEVEKLFF	TGTGCCAGCAGTTTATCCCCGGAGGTTGAAAAACTGTTTTTT	TRBV28	.	.	TRBJ1-4
CASSLQGRKETQYF	TGTGCCAGCAGCTTACAGGGGCGGAAAGAGACCCAGTACTTC	TRBV7-9	.	.	TRBJ2-5
CASSPLAGTGELFF	TGCGCCAGCAGCCCCTTAGCGGGGACCGGGGAGCTGTTTTTT	TRBV5-1	many	TRBD2	TRBJ2-2
CASSPPGTNEKLFF	TGTGCCAGCTCACCACCAGGGACAAATGAAAAACTGTTTTTT	TRBV18	few	.	TRBJ1-4
CATSPRTANEKLFF	TGTGCCACCTCCCCCCGGACAGCAAATGAAAAACTGTTTTTT	TRBV10-3	.	.	TRBJ1-4
CASSLYGDNQPQHF	TGTGCCAGCAGCTTATATGGAGACAATCAGCCCCAGCATTTT	TRBV7-2	.	.	TRBJ1-5
CASSRDNTDTQYF	TGTGCCAGCAGCCGGGACAACACAGATACGCAGTATTTT	TRBV7-8	many	.	TRBJ2-3
CASSYSGQGKGYTF	TGTGCCAGCAGTTACTCTGGACAGGGGAAAGGCTACACCTTC	TRBV6-5	many	TRBD1	TRBJ1-2
CASSLVKTGSGNYGYTF	TGTGCCAGCAGCTTAGTAAAGACAGGGAGTGGTAACTATGGCTACACCTTC	TRBV7-2	.	TRBD1	TRBJ1-2
CASSPLPYQGFPEEQYF	TGTGCCAGCTCACCCCTTCCTTATCAGGGTTTTCCAGAGGAGCAGTACTTC	TRBV18	many	.	TRBJ2-7
CASRELAGKGNEQFF	TGCGCCAGCAGAGAACTAGCGGGGAAGGGCAATGAGCAGTTCTTC	TRBV10-2	.	TRBD2	TRBJ2-1
CASRGQFNQPQHF	TGTGCCAGCAGAGGACAGTTTAATCAGCCCCAGCATTTT	TRBV6-5	many	.	TRBJ1-5
CASSGELPWTQYF	TGCGCCAGCAGCGGCGAACTTCCATGGACCCAGTACTTC	TRBV5-1	few	.	TRBJ2-5
CAWSAKVIMNTEAFF	TGTGCCTGGAGTGCGAAGGTGATCATGAACACTGAAGCTTTCTTT	TRBV30	.	.	TRBJ1-1
CSARWGGLYNSPLHF	TGCAGTGCTAGGTGGGGGGGTCTCTATAATTCACCCCTCCACTTT	TRBV20-1	.	.	TRBJ1-6
CSVRQGNQPQHF	TGCAGCGTACGACAGGGGAATCAGCCCCAGCATTTT	TRBV29-1	many	TRBD1	TRBJ1-5
CAWSHLAGEEADTQYF	TGTGCCTGGAGTCACCTAGCGGGAGAGGAGGCAGATACGCAGTATTTT	TRBV30	.	TRBD2	TRBJ2-3
CASRVLGLADNQETQYF	TGTGCCAGCAGGGTCCTGGGACTAGCGGACAATCAAGAGACCCAGTACTTC	TRBV7-2	few	TRBD2	TRBJ2-5
CASSLMENTGELFF	TGTGCCAGCAGCTTAATGGAGAACACCGGGGAGCTGTTTTTT	TRBV11-1	.	.	TRBJ2-2
CASSFDFAGQDNEQYF	TGTGCCAGCAGTTTCGATTTTGCGGGACAGGACAACGAGCAGTACTTC	TRBV12-3/TRBV12-4	few	TRBD1	TRBJ2-7
CASSSGTGVGNEQFF	TGCGCCAGCAGCTCTGGGACGGGAGTAGGCAATGAGCAGTTCTTC	TRBV5-1	.	.	TRBJ2-1
CASSQARNTEAFF	TGTGCCAGCAGCCAAGCAAGGAACACTGAAGCTTTCTTT	TRBV14	few	.	TRBJ1-1
CSVGEQGYEQYF	TGCAGCGTTGGGGAACAGGGTTACGAGCAGTACTTC	TRBV29-1	.	.	TRBJ2-7
CASSFDSGGGNEQFF	TGTGCCAGCAGCTTTGATAGCGGGGGCGGGAATGAGCAGTTCTTC	TRBV11-2	.	TRBD2	TRBJ2-1
CASSRARSGTGELFF	TGCGCCAGCAGCCGGGCCCGCTCGGGCACCGGGGAGCTGTTTTTT	TRBV4-3	few	.	TRBJ2-2
CASSLAGHNYGYTF	TGTGCCAGCAGCTTAGCGGGACATAACTATGGCTACACCTTC	TRBV7-9	many	.	TRBJ1-2
CASSPRRLTGEQFF	TGTGCCAGCAGCCCCCGAAGACTCACGGGTGAGCAGTTCTTC	TRBV28	.	.	TRBJ2-1
CASSLSGDGELFF	TGTGCCAGCAGCTTAAGCGGCGACGGGGAGCTGTTTTTT	TRBV7-9	.	.	TRBJ2-2
CASSQEPGQVNTEAFF	TGTGCCAGCAGCCAAGAGCCGGGACAGGTAAACACTGAAGCTTTCTTT	TRBV3-1	many	TRBD1	TRBJ1-1
CASSHDRGSSYEQYF	TGCGCCAGCAGCCACGACAGGGGGAGCTCCTACGAGCAGTACTTC	TRBV5-1	many	TRBD1	TRBJ2-7